A selection of T cell receptor beta chains follows, all from one sample in a study of long-term antiretroviral therapy in people with HIV. Sequenced by immunoSEQ multiplex PCR; TCRdb stores in-frame clones only, minus some. This sample has 15,000 to 20,000 clones; 65% to 85% occur once, and the top ten carry 11%. Source: unsorted PBMCs, taken 2.3 years after starting antiretroviral therapy. Receptor source: a woman in her 40s with HIV. The conserved cysteine and the conserved F or W are not part of the CDR3 here.

V	J	CDR3
TRBV19	TRBJ2-3	ASSMVGLLRDTQY
TRBV13	TRBJ2-5	ASSVLAGQTRAQETQY
TRBV11-2	TRBJ2-1	ASSLVYNEQF
TRBV11-3	TRBJ2-1	ASSLDLNGGNYNEQF
TRBV6-5	TRBJ1-1	ASSYADSRAF
TRBV11-3	TRBJ2-3	ASSLGSGRADTQY
TRBV4-1	TRBJ2-2	ASSQDLGTNREPI
TRBV14	TRBJ2-1	ASSQGGQHRSYNEQF
TRBV11-3	TRBJ1-4	ASSPRTGGNEKLF
TRBV19	TRBJ2-7	ASSTRGLSYEQY
TRBV27	TRBJ2-5	ASSLSQGAQGGETQY
TRBV4-1	TRBJ1-2	ASSQLTAHYGYT
TRBV7-2	TRBJ1-5	ASSLINQPQH
TRBV18	TRBJ1-6	ASSPDRGASPLH
TRBV10-3	TRBJ1-4	ASSATNEKLF
TRBV5-1	TRBJ2-6	ASSGGFSSGANVLT
TRBV6-6	TRBJ1-4	ASTGGVEKLF
TRBV19	TRBJ2-1	ATSLERGLDNEQF
TRBV19	TRBJ2-1	ASSIGGSLYNEQF
TRBV2	TRBJ1-2	ASSLDRGDA
TRBV7-2	TRBJ1-2	ASRDDRGGDYGYT
TRBV7-9	TRBJ1-3	ASSLLPGVYGNTIY
TRBV5-1	TRBJ2-1	ASSGNNEQF
TRBV6-1	TRBJ2-7	ASIKEAGKRYEQY
TRBV6-5	TRBJ2-7	ASSYSQFYEQY
TRBV6-6	TRBJ1-5	ASSYGAGGGNQPQH
TRBV19	TRBJ2-7	ASSPSAGSSYEQY
TRBV6-5	TRBJ1-2	ASSYGGTEGYT
TRBV6-1	TRBJ2-7	ASSFGRRNEQY
TRBV5-4	TRBJ2-3	ASSTWRGGDTQY
TRBV23-1	TRBJ1-5	ASSRKGAPGNQPQH
TRBV7-9	TRBJ2-3	AIPSTGRAGTDTQY
TRBV30	TRBJ1-5	AWSTGTDNNQPQH
TRBV9	TRBJ2-7	ASSVGDATRQY
TRBV4-2	TRBJ1-2	ASSQRSGDGYT
TRBV30	TRBJ2-2	AWVGELF
TRBV7-9	TRBJ2-7	ASSLATEYSYEQY
TRBV9	TRBJ2-3	ASSVSGSEADTQY
TRBV4-1	TRBJ1-1	ASSHRGPTEAF
TRBV7-2	TRBJ2-1	ASSSQQGSYNEQF
TRBV6-5	TRBJ2-1	ASSYGQISEQF
TRBV11-3	TRBJ2-3	ASSRRTGVDTQY
TRBV27	TRBJ1-5	ASSWTGMSNQPQH
TRBV7-6	TRBJ2-2	ASSSNRAEGTGELF
TRBV7-9	TRBJ2-3	ASTVWGEGLETDTQY
TRBV5-1	TRBJ2-2	ASSLIPGANTGELF
TRBV19	TRBJ2-1	ASSTIAGYNEQF
TRBV11-2	TRBJ2-7	ASSLVGLAGGLPYEQY
TRBV4-1	TRBJ2-7	ASSQVPDQGTYEQY
TRBV7-2	TRBJ2-1	ASSFRLRGLEQDEQF
TRBV7-9	TRBJ2-4	ASSPLVGRAKNIQY
TRBV5-4	TRBJ2-1	ASSYPGQGYNEQF
TRBV5-4	TRBJ2-5	ASSLVGEETQY
TRBV5-6	TRBJ1-5	ASSLGPDQPQH
TRBV13	TRBJ1-2	ASSRGGQARSHYGYT
TRBV11-2	TRBJ2-2	ASSTIQGADTGELF